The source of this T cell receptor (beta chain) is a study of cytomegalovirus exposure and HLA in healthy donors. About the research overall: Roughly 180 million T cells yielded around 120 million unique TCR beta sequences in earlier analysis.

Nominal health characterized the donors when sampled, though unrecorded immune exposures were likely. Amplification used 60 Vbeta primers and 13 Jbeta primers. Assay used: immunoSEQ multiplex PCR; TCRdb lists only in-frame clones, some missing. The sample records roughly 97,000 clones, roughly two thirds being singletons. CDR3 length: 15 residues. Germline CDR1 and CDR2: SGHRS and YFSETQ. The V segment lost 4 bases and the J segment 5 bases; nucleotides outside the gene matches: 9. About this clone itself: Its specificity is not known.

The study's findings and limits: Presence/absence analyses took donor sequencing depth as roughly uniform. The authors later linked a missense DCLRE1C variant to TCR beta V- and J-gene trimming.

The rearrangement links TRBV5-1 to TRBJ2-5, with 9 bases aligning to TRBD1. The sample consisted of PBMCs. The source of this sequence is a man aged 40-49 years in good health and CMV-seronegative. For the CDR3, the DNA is TGCGCCAGCAGCGCACTCCCGGGACAGGGTGAGACCCAGTACTTC. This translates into CASSALPGQGETQYF.